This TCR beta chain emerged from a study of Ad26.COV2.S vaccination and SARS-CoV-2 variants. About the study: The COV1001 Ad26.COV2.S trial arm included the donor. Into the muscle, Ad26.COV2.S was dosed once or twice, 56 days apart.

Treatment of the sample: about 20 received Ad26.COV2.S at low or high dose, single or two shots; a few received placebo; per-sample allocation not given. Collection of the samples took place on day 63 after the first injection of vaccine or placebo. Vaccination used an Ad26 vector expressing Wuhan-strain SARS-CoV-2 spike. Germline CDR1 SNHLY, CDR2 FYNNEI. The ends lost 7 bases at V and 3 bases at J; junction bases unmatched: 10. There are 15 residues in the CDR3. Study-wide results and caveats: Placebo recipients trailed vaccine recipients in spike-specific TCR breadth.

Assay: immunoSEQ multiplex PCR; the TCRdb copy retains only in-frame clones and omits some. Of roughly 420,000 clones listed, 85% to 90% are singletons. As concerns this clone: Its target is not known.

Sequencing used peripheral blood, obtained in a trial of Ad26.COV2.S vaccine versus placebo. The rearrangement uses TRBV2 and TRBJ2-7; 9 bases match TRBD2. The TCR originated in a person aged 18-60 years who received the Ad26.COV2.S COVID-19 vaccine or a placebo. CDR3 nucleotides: TGTGCCAGCATGAGGGAGGCTAGCGGGGTCTACGAGCAGTACTTC. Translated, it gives CASMREASGVYEQYF.